Below are 27 T cell receptor beta chains sequenced from a single sample in a study of long-term antiretroviral therapy in people with HIV. With survey level as its setting, the immunoSEQ assay was v3.0. Libraries were prepared by immunoSEQ multiplex PCR; TCRdb keeps only in-frame clonotypes and omits some of them. The table lists around 30,000 clones, 70% to 90% of them singletons, with roughly 13% in the top ten. Sample: unsorted PBMCs, taken 1.1 years after starting antiretroviral therapy. The receptors here all came from a man between 18 and 29 years old with HIV.

The chain joins TRBV5-1 to TRBJ2-3; the D gene is possibly TRBD1 (5 bases). V was cut by 2 bases and J by 1 base, with 8 bases left in between. Germline lookup yields CDR1 SGHRS and CDR2 YFSETQ. The CDR3 sequence is 14 residues long. The CDR3 loop reads CASSLGERTDTQYF. CDR3 DNA: TGCGCCAGCAGCTTAGGGGAACGCACAGATACGCAGTATTTT.

The chain couples TRBV7-9 to TRBJ1-3, with D unresolved. Trimming left V 3 bases short and J 2 bases short, with 8 bases between. CDR3 length: 14 residues. Germline values: CDR1 SEHNR, CDR2 FQNEAQ (reference sequence). The CDR3 protein is CASSFRNTGNTIYF. Here the CDR3 DNA reads TGTGCCAGCAGCTTCCGGAACACTGGAAACACCATATATTTT.

The J gene is TRBJ1-3, the V gene TRBV18; D is uncertain. V shed 0 bases and J shed 0 bases, with 3 bases lying between them. Germline loops: CDR1 KGHSH, CDR2 LQKENI. The CDR3 sequence is 14 residues long. The CDR3: CASSPPDSGNTIYF. In nucleotides, the CDR3 is TGTGCCAGCTCACCACCGGACTCTGGAAACACCATATATTTT.

The V and J genes are TRBV4-3 and TRBJ2-7; 7 bases are shared with TRBD2. The CDR3 is made up of 15 amino acids. Germline trimming cut 3 bases from V and 3 bases from J; bases unmatched to any gene: 8. Germline CDR1 and CDR2: LGHNA and YSLEER. Here the CDR3 reads CASSHLAEPLYEQYF. The CDR3 DNA follows: TGCGCCAGCAGCCATCTAGCGGAGCCCCTCTACGAGCAGTACTTC.

The V call is TRBV28, the J call TRBJ2-1, with D maybe TRBD2 (6 bases). The CDR3 runs to 14 residues. The V and J ends lost 4 bases and 3 bases respectively, with 10 bases between them. Per the germline V gene, CDR1 is MDHEN and CDR2 is SYDVKM. CDR3 protein: CASSWGLHYNEQFF. CDR3 DNA sequence: TGTGCCAGCAGTTGGGGACTCCACTACAATGAGCAGTTCTTC.

This chain links TRBV7-2 with TRBJ2-6; D call uncertain. Between the trimmed V and J ends, which lost 7 bases and 0 bases, there was a span of 10 bases. There are 15 residues in the CDR3. Germline V gives CDR1 SGHTA, CDR2 FQGNSA. CDR3 sequence: CASKSRSSGANVLTF. CDR3 bases: TGTGCCAGCAAGAGCCGAAGCTCTGGGGCCAACGTCCTGACTTTC. Filled out from reference TRBV7-2 and TRBJ2-6, the complete variable domain reads GAGVSQSPSNKVTEKGKDVELRCDPISGHTALYWYRQSLGQGLEFLIYFQGNSAPDKSGLPSDRFSAERTGGSVSTLTIQRTQQEDSAVYLCASKSRSSGANVLTFGAGSRLTVL.

The rearrangement uses TRBV18 and TRBJ2-7; tentative D call: TRBD1 (6 bases). CDR1 is KGHSH and CDR2 is LQKENI in the germline V gene. This CDR3 spans 16 amino acids. Trimming cost V 3 bases and J 0 bases, with 15 bases left between them. The CDR3 DNA reads TGTGCCAGCTCACCTTATGTAGGGGGATTCTCCTACGAGCAGTACTTC. Translated, it gives CASSPYVGGFSYEQYF.

This chain uses TRBV7-3 with TRBJ2-1, with D possibly matching TRBD2 (6 bases). The germline V gene has CDR1 SGHTA and CDR2 FQGTGA. The CDR3 is 14 amino acids. Trimming cost V 5 bases and J 7 bases, with 15 bases left between them. The CDR3 protein is CASSLLRGGNEQFF. The CDR3 DNA sequence: TGTGCCAGCAGCCTTTTGCGGGGTGGGAATGAGCAGTTCTTC.

The J gene is TRBJ2-1, the V gene TRBV28; 12 nucleotides line up with TRBD2. Germline lookup yields CDR1 MDHEN and CDR2 SYDVKM. After removal of 5 bases from V and 4 bases from J, the junction contained 9 bases not matched to a gene. The CDR3 has 17 amino acids. Here the CDR3 reads CASSGLAGWSGYNEQFF. CDR3 sequence (DNA): TGTGCCAGCAGTGGACTAGCGGGATGGAGTGGGTACAATGAGCAGTTCTTC.

J is TRBJ2-5 and V is TRBV2; a possible D gene is TRBD2 (6 bases). CDR1 and CDR2 (germline): SNHLY, FYNNEI. V lost 6 bases and J 2 bases, leaving 13 bases between the germline ends. The CDR3 is 14 amino acids. The DNA of the CDR3 is TGTGCCAGCAGACCCCTAGGGAGGCAAGAGACCCAGTACTTC. Protein sequence: CASRPLGRQETQYF.

The count of this clone is one. V and J are TRBV7-9 and TRBJ2-2; perhaps TRBD1 as D (5 bases). This CDR3 is built from 13 residues. Looked up from germline, CDR1 is SEHNR and CDR2 is FQNEAQ (reference sequence). Trimming cost V 5 bases and J 5 bases, with 9 bases left between them. The CDR3 loop reads CASSSQGTGELFF. The CDR3 DNA is TGTGCCAGCAGCAGCCAGGGAACCGGGGAGCTGTTTTTT.

V is TRBV5-6 and J is TRBJ1-5, with a tentative D call TRBD1 (5 bases). The CDR3 sequence is 14 residues long. The germline gives CDR1 SGHDT, CDR2 YYEEEE. V lost 3 bases, J lost 5 bases, and 12 bases lay in between. The CDR3 sequence: CASSWRQRHQPQHF. The CDR3 nucleotides are TGTGCCAGCAGCTGGAGACAGAGGCATCAGCCCCAGCATTTT.

The chain carries TRBV14 and TRBJ2-5; D might be TRBD1 (6 bases). The J call could be wrong; TRBJ2-7 is a better fit for the DNA end. This CDR3 is built from 15 residues. The germline CDR1 and CDR2 sequences are SGHDN and FVKESK. The CDR3 sequence is CASSQYREYFYEQYF. CDR3 in DNA: TGTGCCAGCAGCCAATACAGGGAATATTTCTACGAGCAGTACTTC.

This chain connects TRBV7-2 to TRBJ2-7; TRBD2 agrees at 7 bases. Germline V gene lookup returns CDR1 SGHTA and CDR2 FQGNSA. This CDR3 is 17 amino acids long. J gave up 4 bases and V 0 bases, and 12 bases lay outside the gene matches. CDR3 in DNA: TGTGCCAGCAGCTTAGCAGCTAGCGGAATTACACGGTACGAGCAGTACTTC. Encoded protein: CASSLAASGITRYEQYF.

V and J are TRBV27 and TRBJ1-3; D remains unclear. This CDR3 contains 16 residues. Germline-derived CDR1 and CDR2 are MNHEY and SMNVEV (reference sequence). V was pared by 0 bases and J by 0 bases, with 9 bases between. In DNA, the CDR3 is TGTGCCAGCAGTTTATCGGGCGGAGTCTCTGGAAACACCATATATTTT. Translated: CASSLSGGVSGNTIYF.

The chain joins TRBV5-1 to TRBJ2-7; 7 nucleotides match TRBD1. Germline V gene lookup returns CDR1 SGHRS and CDR2 YFSETQ. There are 14 residues in the CDR3. The junction had 3 bases not matched to a gene; V was cut back by 0 bases and J by 3 bases. Here the CDR3 reads CASSLENRGYEQYF. The CDR3 region has the DNA TGCGCCAGCAGCTTGGAAAACAGGGGCTACGAGCAGTACTTC.

The chain recombines TRBV5-1 with TRBJ2-5; perhaps D is TRBD1 or TRBD2 (7 bases each). The CDR3 loop spans 14 amino acids. Trimming took 7 bases from V and 4 from J, leaving 17 bases between them. Germline V gene lookup returns CDR1 SGHRS and CDR2 YFSETQ. The CDR3 region has the DNA TGCGCCAGCCACACCTCAGGGGGGGCAGAGACCCAGTACTTC. It codes for CASHTSGGAETQYF. Together with reference TRBV5-1 and TRBJ2-5, the CDR3 gives the full variable domain: KAGVTQTPRYLIKTRGQQVTLSCSPISGHRSVSWYQQTPGQGLQFLFEYFSETQRNKGNFPGRFSGRQFSNSRSEMNVSTLELGDSALYLCASHTSGGAETQYFGPGTRLLVL.

This clone is a singleton in its sample. The V gene is TRBV29-1, the J gene TRBJ2-5; the match to TRBD1 covers 10 bases. This CDR3 contains 13 residues. Germline loops: CDR1 SQVTM, CDR2 ANQGSEA. After removal of 5 bases from V and 3 bases from J, the junction contained 3 bases not matched to a gene. The CDR3 here is CSVPGQGKETQYF. The DNA of the CDR3 is TGCAGCGTTCCGGGACAGGGGAAAGAGACCCAGTACTTC.

V and J are TRBV29-1 and TRBJ2-7, with 8 bases aligning to TRBD2. The V gene end was trimmed by 6 bases and the J gene end by 3 bases; junction bases not matched to a gene: 16. Germline V gene lookup returns CDR1 SQVTM and CDR2 ANQGSEA. The CDR3 contains 16 residues. The CDR3 DNA sequence: TGCAGCGTGGACCAAATCCTAGCGGGTGGGGGCTACGAGCAGTACTTC. This encodes CSVDQILAGGGYEQYF.

The chain has TRBV5-8 and TRBJ1-1; D remains unclear. The V end lost 0 bases, the J end lost 0 bases, and 6 bases lay between the germline ends. CDR1 is SGHTS, CDR2 YDEGEE, per germline. The CDR3 spans 14 residues. This chain's CDR3 is CASSLVQLNTEAFF. The DNA for the CDR3 is TGTGCCAGCAGCTTGGTGCAGCTGAACACTGAAGCTTTCTTT.

This chain uses TRBV5-8 with TRBJ1-2; possible D gene TRBD1, 6 bases. V was trimmed by 0 bases and J by 6 bases, leaving 15 bases between them. Germline lookup yields CDR1 SGHTS and CDR2 YDEGEE. This CDR3 comprises 15 residues. The CDR3 DNA reads as TGTGCCAGCAGCTTGGCCGGGCAGGGGCGCAATGGCTACACCTTC. Translating it yields CASSLAGQGRNGYTF. Based on the CDR3 plus reference TRBV5-8 and TRBJ1-2, the full variable domain is EAGVTQSPTHLIKTRGQQATLRCSPISGHTSVYWYQQALGLGLQFLLWYDEGEERNRGNFPPRFSGRQFPNYSSELNVNALELEDSALYLCASSLAGQGRNGYTFGSGTRLTVV.

In DNA form, the CDR3 reads TGCGCCAGCAGCCAAGGTCAGGGGCGAGGGGCAGGCACCGGGGAGCTGTTTTTT. Its translation is CASSQGQGRGAGTGELFF. The chain combines TRBV4-1 with TRBJ2-2; D might be TRBD1 (6 bases). With 1 base removed from V and 4 bases from J, the gap between germline ends came to 19 bases. This CDR3 has 18 amino acids. Germline lookup yields CDR1 MGHRA and CDR2 YSYEKL.

The CDR3, as DNA: TGTGCCATCACAGCGGGCGGACTTGAGCAGTTCTTC. This gives the protein CAITAGGLEQFF. The genes are TRBV10-3 and TRBJ2-1; D possibly corresponds to TRBD2 (6 bases). In germline, CDR1 is ENHRY, CDR2 SYGVKD. This CDR3 contains 12 residues. Trimming stripped 7 bases from V and 9 bases from J, with 13 bases between.

V is TRBV5-4 and J is TRBJ1-2, with a tentative D call TRBD1 (5 bases). This CDR3 has 17 residues. Germline CDR1 is SGHNT and CDR2 is YYREEE (reference sequence). The V and J ends lost 4 bases and 5 bases respectively, with 24 bases between them. Written as DNA, the CDR3 is TGTGCCAGCAGCCCTATGGCCCCACAGGACCAAATTTATGGCTACACCTTC. This gives the protein CASSPMAPQDQIYGYTF.

This clone was observed a few times. The chain has TRBV7-9 and TRBJ1-1, with unresolved D. CDR1 is SEHNR, CDR2 FQNEAQ, per germline (reference sequence). This CDR3 has 13 residues. Trimming removed 3 bases from V and 8 bases from J, with 13 bases in between. This chain's CDR3 is CASSFGTYPEAFF. The CDR3 nucleotides are TGTGCCAGCAGCTTTGGTACTTACCCCGAAGCTTTCTTT.

This chain links TRBV29-1 with TRBJ1-1; no firm D call. From germline, CDR1 is SQVTM and CDR2 ANQGSEA. The CDR3 spans 14 residues. Trimming left V 4 bases short and J 5 bases short, with 17 bases between. The CDR3 is CSVVTLIRGTEAFF. CDR3 nucleotide sequence: TGCAGCGTTGTTACTTTAATAAGAGGAACTGAAGCTTTCTTT.

This chain links TRBV5-1 with TRBJ2-3; D possibly uses TRBD1 or TRBD2 (5 bases each). Germline CDR1 and CDR2: SGHRS and YFSETQ. There are 15 residues in the CDR3. The ends were cut back, 0 bases at V and 4 bases at J, with 12 bases in the middle. The DNA of the CDR3 is TGCGCCAGCAGCTTGGGGGGGTTGCCGGCAGATACGCAGTATTTT. It translates to CASSLGGLPADTQYF. Full variable domain (remainder filled in from reference TRBV5-1 and TRBJ2-3): KAGVTQTPRYLIKTRGQQVTLSCSPISGHRSVSWYQQTPGQGLQFLFEYFSETQRNKGNFPGRFSGRQFSNSRSEMNVSTLELGDSALYLCASSLGGLPADTQYFGPGTRLTVL.